One sample yielded the 5 T cell receptor beta chains listed below, sequenced in a study of blood T cell repertoires in COVID-19. Sequencing used immunoSEQ multiplex PCR; TCRdb keeps in-frame clones, though not all of them. The sample includes some 180,000 clones, around nine tenths of them seen just once. Sequenced material: peripheral blood. These receptor sequences come from a woman older than 75 with COVID-19, enrolled during active disease.

CDR3 nucleotides: TGTGCCAGCTCACCTAGAGGGGGCGCAGAGACCGGGGAGCTGTTTTTT. It specifies CASSPRGGAETGELFF. The V gene is TRBV18, the J gene TRBJ2-2; 7 bases match TRBD1. The CDR3 runs 16 residues. The germline V gene encodes CDR1 KGHSH and CDR2 LQKENI. J gave up 5 bases and V 3 bases, and 9 bases lay outside the gene matches. The variable domain in full, with the rest retrieved from reference TRBV18 and TRBJ2-2, is NAGVMQNPRHLVRRRGQEARLRCSPMKGHSHVYWYRQLPEEGLKFMVYLQKENIIDESGMPKERFSAEFPKEGPSILRIQQVVRGDSAAYFCASSPRGGAETGELFFGEGSRLTVL.

The V call is TRBV4-3, the J call TRBJ1-2, with TRBD1 as a possible D gene (5 bases). This CDR3 has 15 amino acids. CDR1 is LGHNA, CDR2 YSLEER, per germline. The V gene lost 0 bases and the J gene lost 1 base, with 9 bases spanning the gap. CDR3 in amino acids: CASSQEARGNYGYTF. DNA of the CDR3: TGCGCCAGCAGCCAAGAGGCTAGGGGTAACTATGGCTACACCTTC.

This chain joins TRBV6-5 and TRBJ2-1, with TRBD2 matching over 9 bases. CDR3 size: 15 residues. The germline gives CDR1 MNHEY, CDR2 SVGAGI. With V trimmed by 8 bases and J by 8 bases, 13 bases remained unmatched. This CDR3 reads CASDPFSGRGDEQFF. The CDR3 nucleotides are TGTGCCAGCGACCCATTTAGCGGGAGAGGGGATGAGCAGTTCTTC.

The genes are TRBV5-5 and TRBJ1-6, with unresolved D. The germline CDR1 and CDR2 sequences are SGHKS and YYEKEE (reference sequence). The germline V and J ends were trimmed by 1 base and 8 bases, with 19 bases remaining between them. The CDR3 runs to 17 residues. The CDR3 nucleotides read TGTGCCAGCAGCTTGTACAACAGCCCCGAAATCGATTCACCCCTCCACTTT. Protein sequence: CASSLYNSPEIDSPLHF.

The V and J genes are TRBV29-1 and TRBJ1-3; unclear D gene. Trimming shortened V by 7 bases and J by 4 bases, and 11 bases separated the two germline ends. This CDR3 spans 12 amino acids. The germline V gene has CDR1 SQVTM and CDR2 ANQGSEA. The CDR3 sequence is CSAGREGNTIYF. The CDR3 nucleotides read TGCAGCGCTGGGAGAGAGGGAAACACCATATATTTT. Full variable domain (remainder filled in from reference TRBV29-1 and TRBJ1-3): SAVISQKPSRDICQRGTSLTIQCQVDSQVTMMFWYRQQPGQSLTLIATANQGSEATYESGFVIDKFPISRPNLTFSTLTVSNMSPEDSSIYLCSAGREGNTIYFGEGSWLTVV.